This T cell receptor beta chain was obtained from a study of fetal regulatory T cell absence and autoimmunity. Concerning this clone itself: Its antigen is unknown.

V lost 2 bases and J lost 4, with 6 bases in between. This CDR3 contains 12 residues. The germline CDR1 and CDR2 sequences are SGHAT and FQNNGV. Overall study results and limits: Pancreas TCRs were oligoclonally enriched versus cord blood, some clones over 80-fold. In IPEX, the enrichment was taken to support antigen-driven autoimmunity before birth.

The survey-level immunoSEQ assay was used. The protocol was immunoSEQ multiplex PCR, while the TCRdb copy is restricted to in-frame clones and leaves out a portion. The table records around 100,000 clones, 60% to 80% of them present only once. The clonotype was recovered from a male donor with IPEX syndrome. The sequenced material came from pancreas tissue. V and J are TRBV11-2 and TRBJ2-7, with D unresolved. CDR3 sequence (DNA): TGTGCCAGCAGCTTACCAGAGTACGAGCAGTACTTC. This sequence encodes CASSLPEYEQYF.